These 6 T cell receptor beta chains originate from one sample sequenced in a study of siplizumab effects on memory and regulatory T cells. The table came from immunoSEQ multiplex PCR; TCRdb's copy has only in-frame clones and leaves some out. The sample holds about 100,000 clones, around 90% seen once. Sequenced input: Tregs sorted from blood. The source of these receptors is a human donor in good health.

V is TRBV5-6 and J is TRBJ2-7, with 8 bases lining up with TRBD1. There are 13 residues in the CDR3. Germline CDR1 and CDR2: SGHDT and YYEEEE. Germline trimming cut 2 bases from V and 7 bases from J; bases unmatched to any gene: 5. The CDR3 nucleotides read TGTGCCAGCAGCTTTTACAGGGGGGTTGAGCAGTACTTC. Translating it yields CASSFYRGVEQYF.

This chain's CDR3 is CASSPEGGVAYGYTF. Written as DNA, the CDR3 is TGCGCCAGCAGCCCCGAGGGGGGGGTTGCCTATGGCTACACCTTC. V usage is TRBV5-1 and J usage is TRBJ1-2; weak D call: TRBD1 (6 bases). The CDR3 covers 15 residues. Germline-derived CDR1 and CDR2 are SGHRS and YFSETQ. The V gene lost 4 bases and the J gene lost 4 bases, with 17 bases spanning the gap.

The rearrangement uses TRBV7-3 and TRBJ2-2; 9 bases are shared with TRBD1. Trimming removed 0 bases from V and 5 bases from J; junction bases left unmatched: 4. Looked up from germline, CDR1 is SGHTA and CDR2 is FQGTGA. The CDR3 spans 16 residues. CDR3 nucleotide sequence: TGTGCCAGCAGCTTAACTACAGGGGGCAGGACCGGGGAGCTGTTTTTT. Amino acids: CASSLTTGGRTGELFF.

The chain carries TRBV7-8 and TRBJ2-7; D is perhaps TRBD1 (5 bases). The germline V and J ends were trimmed by 1 base and 1 base, with 11 bases remaining between them. The CDR3 spans 15 residues. Germline-derived CDR1 and CDR2 are SGHVS and FQNEAQ. DNA of the CDR3: TGTGCCAGCAGCTTAGGTCAGGGCGTTTCCTACGAGCAGTACTTC. Translating it yields CASSLGQGVSYEQYF.

This clone is a singleton in its sample. The V and J genes are TRBV5-1 and TRBJ2-7, with 8 bases lining up with TRBD2. There are 18 residues in the CDR3. The junction had 21 bases not matched to a gene; V was cut back by 4 bases and J by 6 bases. CDR1 and CDR2 (germline): SGHRS, YFSETQ. The CDR3 DNA reads TGCGCCAGCAGCCGGGGAGGCGGGAGGATCGGGGGGCAAGGCGAGCAGTACTTC. Translating gives CASSRGGGRIGGQGEQYF.

J is TRBJ2-1 and V is TRBV20-1, with D unclear. Germline CDR1 is DFQATT and CDR2 is SNEGSKA (reference sequence). V dropped 6 bases and J dropped 5 bases, with 5 bases sitting between them. There are 10 residues in the CDR3. The CDR3 loop reads CSAQDNEQFF. The CDR3 nucleotides read TGCAGTGCCCAAGACAATGAGCAGTTCTTC.